Each of the 23 T cell receptor beta chains below was sequenced from the same sample in a study of follicular helper T cells after annual influenza vaccination. Method: immunoSEQ multiplex PCR; TCRdb's copy keeps in-frame clones and lacks some. The table shows about 14,000 clones, with around 75% occurring only once. The time point here: 2015-2016 season, pre-vaccination. Material: CXCR5- memory CD4+ T cells sorted from blood, obtained on the day of influenza vaccination. The receptors come from an adult who received the influenza vaccine.

This rearrangement joins TRBV6-1 to TRBJ2-2; a weak D match, TRBD1 (6 bases). Germline V gene data show CDR1 as MNHNS and CDR2 as SASEGT. V was clipped by 5 bases and J by 8 bases, with 15 bases between them. The CDR3 consists of 14 residues. The CDR3 region has the DNA TGTGCCAGCAGTACGCGACAGGTGACTGGGGAGCTGTTTTTT. It is translated as CASSTRQVTGELFF.

The chain is built from TRBV5-4 and TRBJ2-1; 10 positions agree with TRBD2. The V gene end was trimmed by 4 bases and the J gene end by 4 bases; junction bases not matched to a gene: 5. CDR1 SGHNT and CDR2 YYREEE come from the germline V gene (reference sequence). The CDR3 is 15 amino acids. CDR3: CASSLTSGPYNEQFF. The CDR3 bases are TGTGCCAGCAGCCTGACTAGCGGGCCTTACAATGAGCAGTTCTTC.

This chain connects TRBV18 to TRBJ2-5; D remains unclear. Trimming left V 4 bases short and J 2 bases short, with 8 bases between. The CDR3 spans 13 residues. CDR1 is KGHSH and CDR2 is LQKENI in the germline V gene. The CDR3 region is CASSLIIQETQYF. Here the CDR3 DNA reads TGTGCCAGCTCACTGATTATTCAAGAGACCCAGTACTTC.

The V call is TRBV28, the J call TRBJ2-7, with 12 bases lining up with TRBD2. The CDR3 spans 16 residues. Germline V gives CDR1 MDHEN, CDR2 SYDVKM. Trimming removed 5 bases from V and 4 bases from J; junction bases left unmatched: 9. The CDR3 reads CASSQSLAGGNYEQYF. CDR3 in DNA: TGTGCCAGCAGTCAGAGCCTAGCGGGGGGGAATTACGAGCAGTACTTC.

V and J are TRBV28 and TRBJ1-2; D is ambiguous. This CDR3 has 12 amino acids. V was trimmed by 6 bases and J by 6 bases, leaving 11 bases between them. CDR1 MDHEN and CDR2 SYDVKM come from the germline V gene. CDR3 bases: TGTGCCAGCAGCCTAACAGAGAATGGCTACACCTTC. Protein sequence: CASSLTENGYTF.

The chain links TRBV9 to TRBJ2-1; tentatively, D is TRBD2 (6 bases). This CDR3 contains 15 residues. V dropped 3 bases and J dropped 0 bases, with 10 bases sitting between them. Per the germline V gene, CDR1 is SGDLS and CDR2 is YYNGEE. The CDR3, as DNA: TGTGCCAGCAGCGCGGGGGTACCCTCCTACAATGAGCAGTTCTTC. Its protein is CASSAGVPSYNEQFF.

The V call is TRBV14, the J call TRBJ1-4; D is possibly TRBD1 (5 bases). CDR3 length equals 18 residues. Germline loops: CDR1 SGHDN, CDR2 FVKESK. With 2 bases removed from V and 0 bases from J, the gap between germline ends came to 16 bases. CDR3 loop: CASSQNPIRGTTNEKLFF. The CDR3 DNA is TGTGCCAGCAGCCAAAACCCCATCCGGGGGACAACTAATGAAAAACTGTTTTTT. The full variable domain, its missing parts supplied by reference TRBV14 and TRBJ1-4, is EAGVTQFPSHSVIEKGQTVTLRCDPISGHDNLYWYRRVMGKEIKFLLHFVKESKQDESGMPNNRFLAERTGGTYSTLKVQPAELEDSGVYFCASSQNPIRGTTNEKLFFGSGTQLSVL.

The chain employs TRBV5-1 and TRBJ2-5; D might be TRBD1 or TRBD2, each matching 5 bases. Deletions cut 4 bases from V and 2 bases from J, with 12 bases between. The CDR3 has 14 amino acids. Germline values: CDR1 SGHRS, CDR2 YFSETQ. The CDR3 reads CASSPGTGQETQYF. DNA for the CDR3: TGCGCCAGCAGCCCAGGGACGGGTCAAGAGACCCAGTACTTC.

The chain links TRBV18 to TRBJ1-4; D is undetermined. V was cut by 3 bases and J by 8 bases, with 16 bases left in between. The germline V gene encodes CDR1 KGHSH and CDR2 LQKENI. The CDR3 totals 15 residues. DNA of the CDR3: TGTGCCAGCTCACCCGATGACCGCGTAGGAGAAAAACTGTTTTTT. Its translation is CASSPDDRVGEKLFF. Combining the CDR3 with reference TRBV18 and TRBJ1-4 gives the whole variable domain NAGVMQNPRHLVRRRGQEARLRCSPMKGHSHVYWYRQLPEEGLKFMVYLQKENIIDESGMPKERFSAEFPKEGPSILRIQQVVRGDSAAYFCASSPDDRVGEKLFFGSGTQLSVL.

This chain uses TRBV27 with TRBJ1-5; the D is unclear. This CDR3 comprises 15 residues. V lost 3 bases to trimming and J lost 0 bases, with 9 bases between them. The germline V gene encodes CDR1 MNHEY and CDR2 SMNVEV (reference sequence). The CDR3 region has the DNA TGTGCCAGCAGTTTTCGAGTGGATAGCAATCAGCCCCAGCATTTT. Residues: CASSFRVDSNQPQHF.

The chain has TRBV28 and TRBJ1-2; no clear D. V gave up 1 base and J gave up 7 bases, with 4 bases separating them. CDR3 length: 11 residues. Germline CDR1 reads MDHEN; CDR2 reads SYDVKM. CDR3: CASSLYLGYTF. CDR3 sequence (DNA): TGTGCCAGCAGTTTATATCTTGGCTACACCTTC.

The chain's CDR3 is CASSILRTSGGAEETQYF. The CDR3 DNA sequence: TGTGCCAGTAGTATCCTACGGACTAGCGGGGGGGCCGAAGAGACCCAGTACTTC. The chain uses TRBV19 and TRBJ2-5; TRBD2 aligns across 15 bases. The J segment lost 3 bases and the V segment lost 3 bases, leaving 8 bases of the junction unmatched. The V gene's germline CDR1 is LNHDA and CDR2 SQIVND (reference sequence). The CDR3 runs 18 residues.

The rearrangement uses TRBV1 and TRBJ2-6. TRBV1 is assigned pseudogene status. The CDR3 sequence is 18 residues long. The CDR3 loop reads CTSRTSSLCTSRANVLTF. DNA of the CDR3: TGCACCAGCAGGACCAGTAGTTTGTGCACAAGTCGGGCCAACGTCCTGACTTTC.

V gene TRBV6-6 combines with J gene TRBJ2-3; perhaps TRBD1 as D (5 bases). The CDR3 runs to 11 residues. The germline gives CDR1 MNHNY, CDR2 SVGAGI (reference sequence). The V gene lost 5 bases and the J gene lost 5 bases, with 5 bases spanning the gap. CDR3 bases: TGTGCCAGCAGTCAGGGAGATACGCAGTATTTT. Its protein is CASSQGDTQYF.

The chain couples TRBV27 to TRBJ2-7; 8 bases are a match to TRBD1. V dropped 6 bases and J dropped 6; count of bases not matched to a gene: 10. Germline CDR1 is MNHEY and CDR2 is SMNVEV (reference sequence). The length of the CDR3 is 14 residues. The CDR3 region is CASSYRGTAREQYF. CDR3 nucleotide sequence: TGTGCCAGCAGCTACAGGGGGACAGCCCGCGAGCAGTACTTC.

This clone has just a few counts. This sequence joins TRBV6-5 and TRBJ1-2; a weak D match, TRBD1 (5 bases). Germline V lookup: CDR1 MNHEY, CDR2 SVGAGI. The CDR3 sequence is 13 residues long. Trimming shortened V by 6 bases and J by 1 base, and 9 bases separated the two germline ends. The CDR3 DNA follows: TGTGCCAGCAGGCGGGGGTTTAACTATGGCTACACCTTC. Its protein product is CASRRGFNYGYTF.

This chain links TRBV2 with TRBJ2-1, with D possibly TRBD2 on 6 matching bases. The CDR3 covers 15 residues. Per germline, CDR1 SNHLY and CDR2 FYNNEI. Trimming cost V 7 bases and J 3 bases, with 16 bases left between them. CDR3 sequence: CASKPEAGRYNEQFF. For the CDR3, the DNA is TGTGCCAGCAAGCCTGAAGCGGGCCGCTACAATGAGCAGTTCTTC.

CDR3 sequence reads: CASARRGALEDTQYF. Written as DNA, the CDR3 is TGTGCCAGCGCAAGGCGGGGGGCATTAGAAGATACGCAGTATTTT. The V and J genes are TRBV7-8 and TRBJ2-3; TRBD2 matches at 8 bases. V lost 8 bases and J lost 5; bases outside the gene matches: 12. The CDR3 runs 15 residues. CDR1 SGHVS and CDR2 FQNEAQ come from the germline V gene. Full variable domain (remainder filled in from reference TRBV7-8 and TRBJ2-3): GAGVSQSPRYKVAKRGQDVALRCDPISGHVSLFWYQQALGQGPEFLTYFQNEAQLDKSGLPSDRFFAERPEGSVSTLKIQRTQQEDSAVYLCASARRGALEDTQYFGPGTRLTVL.

V gene TRBV11-2 combines with J gene TRBJ2-1, with D perhaps TRBD1 (8 bases). Germline values: CDR1 SGHAT, CDR2 FQNNGV. This CDR3 is built from 19 residues. V was clipped by 1 base and J by 8 bases, with 27 bases between them. The CDR3 coding sequence is TGTGCCAGCAGCTTAGGGGGAGGGTTTTCAGGGGGCTTGATAGATGAGCAGTTCTTC. It is translated as CASSLGGGFSGGLIDEQFF.

The V and J genes are TRBV5-1 and TRBJ2-3; 11 positions agree with TRBD2. The germline V gene has CDR1 SGHRS and CDR2 YFSETQ. J lost 1 base, V lost 3 bases, and 7 bases had no gene match. The length of the CDR3 is 17 residues. Here the CDR3 DNA reads TGCGCCAGCAGCTCCTTAGCGGGGGGGCAGGGCACAGATACGCAGTATTTT. Translation: CASSSLAGGQGTDTQYF. The variable domain in full, completed from reference TRBV5-1 and TRBJ2-3, reads KAGVTQTPRYLIKTRGQQVTLSCSPISGHRSVSWYQQTPGQGLQFLFEYFSETQRNKGNFPGRFSGRQFSNSRSEMNVSTLELGDSALYLCASSSLAGGQGTDTQYFGPGTRLTVL.

The chain links TRBV28 to TRBJ2-1; 11 bases are a match to TRBD2. Germline CDR1 is MDHEN and CDR2 is SYDVKM. V was pared by 4 bases and J by 6 bases, with 5 bases of the junction left unmatched. The length of the CDR3 is 15 residues. CDR3 sequence reads: CASSSLAGGPNEQFF. The CDR3 DNA reads TGTGCCAGCAGTTCTCTAGCGGGGGGCCCCAATGAGCAGTTCTTC.

The V and J genes are TRBV9 and TRBJ1-5; TRBD1 might be the D (6 bases). V dropped 2 bases and J dropped 4 bases, with 13 bases sitting between them. CDR3 length equals 15 residues. CDR1 is SGDLS and CDR2 is YYNGEE in the germline V gene. DNA of the CDR3: TGTGCCAGCAGCGTGGCAGGGGTTGGGAATCAGCCCCAGCATTTT. Its protein product is CASSVAGVGNQPQHF.

The chain links TRBV28 to TRBJ2-7; 7 bases line up with TRBD2. The germline CDR1 and CDR2 sequences are MDHEN and SYDVKM. V lost 3 bases to trimming and J lost 4 bases; unmatched junction nucleotides: 6. The CDR3 covers 14 residues. The CDR3: CASSLGGLGYEQYF. CDR3 coding DNA: TGTGCCAGCAGTTTGGGAGGGCTGGGGTACGAGCAGTACTTC.